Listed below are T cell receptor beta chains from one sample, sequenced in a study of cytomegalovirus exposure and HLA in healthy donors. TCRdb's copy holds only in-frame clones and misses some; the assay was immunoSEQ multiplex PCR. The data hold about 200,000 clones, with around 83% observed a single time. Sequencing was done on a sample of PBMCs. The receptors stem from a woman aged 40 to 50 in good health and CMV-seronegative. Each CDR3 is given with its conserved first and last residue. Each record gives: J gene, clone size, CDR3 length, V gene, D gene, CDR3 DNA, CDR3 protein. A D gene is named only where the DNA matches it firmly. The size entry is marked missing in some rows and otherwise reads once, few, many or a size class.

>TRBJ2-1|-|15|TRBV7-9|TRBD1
TGTGCCAGCAGCCCGCATGGGACAGAACACAATGAGCAGTTCTTC
CASSPHGTEHNEQFF
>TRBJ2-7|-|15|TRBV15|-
TGTGCCACCAGCAGAGAGGGGGGAACAACCTACGAGCAGTACTTC
CATSREGGTTYEQYF
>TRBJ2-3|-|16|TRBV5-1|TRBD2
TGCGCCAGCAGCCCGGGACTAGCGGGAGGGACAGATACGCAGTATTTT
CASSPGLAGGTDTQYF
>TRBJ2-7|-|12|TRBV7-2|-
TGTGCCAGCAGCCCCCTAAGGGGGGAGCAGTACTTC
CASSPLRGEQYF
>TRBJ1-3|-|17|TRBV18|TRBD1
TGTGCCAGCTCACCACCCGGATCTACAGGGGTGGAAAACACCATATATTTT
CASSPPGSTGVENTIYF
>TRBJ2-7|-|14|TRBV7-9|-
TGTGCCAGCAGCTTTAGGACACCGACCTACGAGCAGTACTTC
CASSFRTPTYEQYF
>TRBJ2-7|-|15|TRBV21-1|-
TGTGCCAGCAGCAAGGTACCCCCAGGGCTCTACGAGCAGTACTTC
CASSKVPPGLYEQYF
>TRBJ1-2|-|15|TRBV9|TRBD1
TGTGCCAGCAGCGGCCGGGACAGACATAACTATGGCTACACCTTC
CASSGRDRHNYGYTF
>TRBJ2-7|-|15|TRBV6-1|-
TGTGCCAGCAGTGAAGCCCTTGACAGTTCCTACGAGCAGTACTTC
CASSEALDSSYEQYF
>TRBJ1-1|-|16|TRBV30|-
TGTGCCTGGAGTTCCCGGCCAGGGAGGGAGAACACTGAAGCTTTCTTT
CAWSSRPGRENTEAFF
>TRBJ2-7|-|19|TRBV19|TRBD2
TGTGCCAGTAGCTCCCGAGGGACTAGCGGGTCCCTAGGCGCCTACGAGCAGTACTTC
CASSSRGTSGSLGAYEQYF
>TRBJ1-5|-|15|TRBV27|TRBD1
TGTGCCAGCAGTACCGGGACAGGGGGTTATCAGCCCCAGCATTTT
CASSTGTGGYQPQHF
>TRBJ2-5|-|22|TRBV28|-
TGTGCCAGCAGTTCAATCCAACAGGAAATCCGAGGAGGAGGGGTTTTCCAAGAGACCCAGTACTTC
CASSSIQQEIRGGGVFQETQYF
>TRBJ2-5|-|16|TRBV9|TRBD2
TGTGCCAGCAGCGTAGCTACCCCGGCTAGCGGTGAGACCCAGTACTTC
CASSVATPASGETQYF
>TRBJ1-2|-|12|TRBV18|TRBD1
TGTGCCAGCGGGGACAGGGGGCAAAGCTACACCTTC
CASGDRGQSYTF
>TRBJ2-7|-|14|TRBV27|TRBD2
TGTGCCAGCAGTGATACAGGGGCGGGGGGGGAGCAGTACTTC
CASSDTGAGGEQYF
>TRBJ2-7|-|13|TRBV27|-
TGTGCCAGCAGTTGGGGCACGGGTTACGAGCAGTACTTC
CASSWGTGYEQYF
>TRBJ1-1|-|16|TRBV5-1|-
TGCGCCAGCAGCTTGGCGGGTGGGGGCGAAGTGACTGAAGCTTTCTTT
CASSLAGGGEVTEAFF
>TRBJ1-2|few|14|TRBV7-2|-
TGTGCCAGCAGCTTAGACGGACAGAACTATGGCTACACCTTC
CASSLDGQNYGYTF
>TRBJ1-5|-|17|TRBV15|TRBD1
TGTGCCACCAGCAGAGGCCCGGACAGGGGTAGCAATCAGCCCCAGCATTTT
CATSRGPDRGSNQPQHF
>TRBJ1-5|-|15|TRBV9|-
TGTGCCAGCAGCGCTGGGGCGGGGAACAATCAGCCCCAGCATTTT
CASSAGAGNNQPQHF
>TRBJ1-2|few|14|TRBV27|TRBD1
TGTGCCAGTAGGTTGGGACAGGGACCCTATGGCTACACCTTC
CASRLGQGPYGYTF
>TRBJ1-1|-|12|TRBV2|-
TGTGCCAGCAGCAGACTCGACACTGAAGCTTTCTTT
CASSRLDTEAFF
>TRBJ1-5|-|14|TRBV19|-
TGTGCCAGTAGTCCTGACAGGATCCATCCAACCCAGCATTTT
CASSPDRIHPTQHF
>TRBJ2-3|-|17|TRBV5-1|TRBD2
TGCGCCAGCTTACCGGGGACTAGCGGGCTGAGATCAGATACGCAGTATTTT
CASLPGTSGLRSDTQYF
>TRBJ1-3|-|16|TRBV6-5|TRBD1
TGTGCCAGCAGTTACACCCGGACAGGCGGTGGAAACACCATATATTTT
CASSYTRTGGGNTIYF
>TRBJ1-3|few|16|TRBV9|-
TGTGCCAGCAGCGTAGACGTATCGAGCTCTGGAAACACCATATATTTT
CASSVDVSSSGNTIYF
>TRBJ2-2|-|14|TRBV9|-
TGTGCCAGCAGCGGCAGGGGAAGAACCGGGGAGCTGTTTTTT
CASSGRGRTGELFF
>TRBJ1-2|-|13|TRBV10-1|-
TGCGCCAGCAGTCCCTTTGCCGAGGATGGCTACACCTTC
CASSPFAEDGYTF
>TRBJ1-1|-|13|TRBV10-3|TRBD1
TGTGCCATCAAGGGTCACGGGACAGCTGAAGCTTTCTTT
CAIKGHGTAEAFF
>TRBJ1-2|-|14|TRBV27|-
TGTGCCAGCAGTTTAGGGGGCGCGGGCTATGGCTACACCTTC
CASSLGGAGYGYTF
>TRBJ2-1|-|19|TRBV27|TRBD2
TGTGCCAGCAGTTCCTCTCCCACACTAGCGGGAGTGTCCTACAATGAGCAGTTCTTC
CASSSSPTLAGVSYNEQFF
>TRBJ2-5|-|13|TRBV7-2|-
TGTGCCAGCAGCGGCCTTATGCAAGAGACCCAGTACTTC
CASSGLMQETQYF
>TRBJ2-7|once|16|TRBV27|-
TGTGCCAGCAGTTTATCGGGCAGGGTGGGCTCCTACGAGCAGTACTTC
CASSLSGRVGSYEQYF
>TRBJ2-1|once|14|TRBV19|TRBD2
TGTGCCAGTAAAGGACTAGCATACCCCAATGAGCAGTTCTTC
CASKGLAYPNEQFF
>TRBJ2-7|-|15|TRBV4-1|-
TGCGCCAGCAGCCAAGGGGACTTTCCATCCTACGAGCAGTACTTC
CASSQGDFPSYEQYF
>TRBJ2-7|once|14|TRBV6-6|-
TGTGCCAGCAGTTACCGGCAGGGTTCCGACGAGCAGTACTTC
CASSYRQGSDEQYF
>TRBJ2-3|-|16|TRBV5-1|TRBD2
TGCGCCAGCAGCTTGGAGCTACTAGCGAGGACAGATACGCAGTATTTT
CASSLELLARTDTQYF
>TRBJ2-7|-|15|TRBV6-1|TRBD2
TGTGCCAGCAGGTTTCTAGCGGTGAGCTCCTACGAGCAGTACTTC
CASRFLAVSSYEQYF
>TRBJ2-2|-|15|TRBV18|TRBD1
TGTGCCAGCTCACCAGGGACAGGGAAAAACGGGGAGCTGTTTTTT
CASSPGTGKNGELFF
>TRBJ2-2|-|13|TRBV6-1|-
TGTGCCTCGAGGAGGGCGAACACCGGGGAGCTGTTTTTT
CASRRANTGELFF
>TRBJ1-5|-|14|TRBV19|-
TGTGCCAGTAGTATATCCCGGGGGTATCAGCCCCAGCATTTT
CASSISRGYQPQHF
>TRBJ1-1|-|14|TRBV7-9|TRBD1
TGTGCCAGCAGCCCGTTAGACAGGGCCACTGAAGCTTTCTTT
CASSPLDRATEAFF
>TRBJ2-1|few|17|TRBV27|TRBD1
TGTGCCAGCAGTCCTCGGACAGGCGAACGCTCCTACAATGAGCAGTTCTTC
CASSPRTGERSYNEQFF
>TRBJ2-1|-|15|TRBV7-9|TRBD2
TGTGCCAGCAGCTCTACTAGCGCCTTCTACAATGAGCAGTTCTTC
CASSSTSAFYNEQFF
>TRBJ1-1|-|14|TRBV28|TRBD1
TGTGCCAGCAGCATCTGGGACAGGGGAGCTGAAGCTTTCTTT
CASSIWDRGAEAFF
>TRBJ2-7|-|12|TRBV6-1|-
TGTGCCAGCAGGCCGGGGTCGTACGAGCAGTACTTC
CASRPGSYEQYF
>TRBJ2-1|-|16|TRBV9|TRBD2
TGTGCCAGCAGCCACAGGACTAGCGGCTCCTACAATGAGCAGTTCTTC
CASSHRTSGSYNEQFF
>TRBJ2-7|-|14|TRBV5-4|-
TGTGCCAGCAGCTTTTGGGGGGTCGCCTACGAGCAGTACTTC
CASSFWGVAYEQYF
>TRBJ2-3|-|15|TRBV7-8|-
TGTGCCAGCAGCCCAAGGGACTGGGGGGTAGATACGCAGTATTTT
CASSPRDWGVDTQYF
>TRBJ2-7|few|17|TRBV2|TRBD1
TGTGCCAAGCAAACTACAGGGGCCACCCTGTTTTCGGGCGAGCAGTACTTC
CAKQTTGATLFSGEQYF
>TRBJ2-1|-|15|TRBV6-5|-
TGTGCCAGCAGTCCCCGGGACTTTGCCTACAATGAGCAGTTCTTC
CASSPRDFAYNEQFF
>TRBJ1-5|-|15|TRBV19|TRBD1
TGTGCCAGTAGTATCGGACAGGGGGTCAATCAGCCCCAGCATTTT
CASSIGQGVNQPQHF
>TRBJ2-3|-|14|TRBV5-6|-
TGTGCCAGCAGCTTGGGGTACATTATGGATACGCAGTATTTT
CASSLGYIMDTQYF
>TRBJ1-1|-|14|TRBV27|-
TGTGCCAGCAGTTTATTTGACACCCCAGGGGAAGCTTTCTTT
CASSLFDTPGEAFF
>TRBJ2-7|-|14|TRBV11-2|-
TGTGCCAGCAGCTTTGGCGGGACTGCCTACGAGCAGTACTTC
CASSFGGTAYEQYF
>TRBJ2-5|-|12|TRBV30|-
TGTGCCTGGAGGGGGGACTCGGAGACCCAGTACTTC
CAWRGDSETQYF
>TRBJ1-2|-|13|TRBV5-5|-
TGTGCCAGCTCCGGACAGACACTCTATGGCTACACCTTC
CASSGQTLYGYTF
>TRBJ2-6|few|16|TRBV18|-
TGTGCCAGCTCACCTGGCAGCGTCTCTGGGGCCAACGTCCTGACTTTC
CASSPGSVSGANVLTF
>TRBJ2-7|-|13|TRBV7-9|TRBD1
TGTGCCAGCAGCCCAGGGGGCTCCTACGAGCAGTACTTC
CASSPGGSYEQYF